These T cell receptor beta chains were read from a single sample in a study of OX40 agonist ivuxolimab in advanced cancers. Libraries were prepared by immunoSEQ multiplex PCR; TCRdb keeps only in-frame clonotypes and omits some of them. The table records roughly 17,000 clones, roughly 78% of them present only once. Sample: CD4+ or CD8+ T cells sorted from blood, taken in a trial of the OX40 agonist ivuxolimab. These TCRs come from an adult with an advanced solid tumor such as melanoma, head and neck, liver or kidney cancer. Both conserved end residues are part of each CDR3. Each record gives: D gene, clone size, J gene, V gene, CDR3 DNA, CDR3 protein. D genes are given only for firm matches. Clone size is shown for a subset of rows, as once, few, many or a class of expanded clone.

d_call: -; clone_size: -; j_call: TRBJ1-2; v_call: TRBV7-9; cdr3_nt: TGTGCCAGCGGGAATCCTACAGGTTTAGCTAACTATGGCTACACCTTC; cdr3_aa: CASGNPTGLANYGYTF
d_call: -; clone_size: -; j_call: TRBJ2-1; v_call: TRBV7-2; cdr3_nt: TGTGCCAGCAGTGTCCTGAGCTCCTACAATGAGCAGTTCTTC; cdr3_aa: CASSVLSSYNEQFF
d_call: -; clone_size: -; j_call: TRBJ1-1; v_call: TRBV19; cdr3_nt: TGTGCCAGTAGTATAGAACGGACTGAAGCTTTCTTT; cdr3_aa: CASSIERTEAFF
d_call: -; clone_size: few; j_call: TRBJ1-5; v_call: TRBV7-2; cdr3_nt: TGTGCCAGCAGCTTCGACAGCAATCAGCCCCAGCATTTT; cdr3_aa: CASSFDSNQPQHF
d_call: TRBD2; clone_size: -; j_call: TRBJ2-1; v_call: TRBV4-2; cdr3_nt: TGTGCCAGCAGCCACTACCGGGACTACGAAAATGAGCAGTTCTTC; cdr3_aa: CASSHYRDYENEQFF
d_call: TRBD1; clone_size: few; j_call: TRBJ1-2; v_call: TRBV2; cdr3_nt: TGTGCCAGCAGCGGGGGACAGGGAGGTTGGTACGGCACCTTC; cdr3_aa: CASSGGQGGWYGTF
d_call: -; clone_size: -; j_call: TRBJ2-7; v_call: TRBV6-5; cdr3_nt: TGTGCCAGCAGTTACTCACAGGGCTACGAGCAGTACTTC; cdr3_aa: CASSYSQGYEQYF
d_call: -; clone_size: -; j_call: TRBJ2-1; v_call: TRBV4-3; cdr3_nt: TGCGCCAGCAGCCAAGAAACTGTGTGGGTGGGCTCCTACAATGAGCAGTTCTTC; cdr3_aa: CASSQETVWVGSYNEQFF
d_call: TRBD2; clone_size: -; j_call: TRBJ2-1; v_call: TRBV9; cdr3_nt: TGTGCCAGCAGCGTAGGGACTAGCGGGGGGCGGGAGCAGTTCTTC; cdr3_aa: CASSVGTSGGREQFF
d_call: TRBD1; clone_size: -; j_call: TRBJ2-3; v_call: TRBV27; cdr3_nt: TGTGCCAGCGGGACAGGGTCGCAGTATTTT; cdr3_aa: CASGTGSQYF
d_call: TRBD1; clone_size: -; j_call: TRBJ1-5; v_call: TRBV28; cdr3_nt: TGTGCCAGCACCTTGGTGGGACAGGGGGCAAATCAGCCCCAGCATTTT; cdr3_aa: CASTLVGQGANQPQHF
d_call: -; clone_size: -; j_call: TRBJ1-2; v_call: TRBV10-1; cdr3_nt: TGCGCCAGCAGTGAGTCCGCGGACCCTGGCTGGGCTGGCTACACCTTC; cdr3_aa: CASSESADPGWAGYTF
d_call: -; clone_size: -; j_call: TRBJ1-1; v_call: TRBV27; cdr3_nt: TGTGCCAGCAGTCACCGAGGGGGGGGCACTGAAGCTTTCTTT; cdr3_aa: CASSHRGGGTEAFF
d_call: -; clone_size: once; j_call: TRBJ2-7; v_call: TRBV29-1; cdr3_nt: TGCAGCGTTGAGAGTCGCACCTACGAGCAGTACTTC; cdr3_aa: CSVESRTYEQYF
d_call: -; clone_size: -; j_call: TRBJ2-7; v_call: TRBV7-6; cdr3_nt: TGTGCCAGCAGCTTAGCGGGGGGGCGCTACGAGCAGTACTTC; cdr3_aa: CASSLAGGRYEQYF
d_call: TRBD2; clone_size: -; j_call: TRBJ2-7; v_call: TRBV28; cdr3_nt: TGTGCCAGCAGTTCGGGACTAGCGGGAGGGTGGTACGAGCAGTACTTC; cdr3_aa: CASSSGLAGGWYEQYF
d_call: -; clone_size: few; j_call: TRBJ2-3; v_call: TRBV9; cdr3_nt: TGTGCCAGCAGCCCAGGGGGGGGCCTCACAGATACGCAGTATTTT; cdr3_aa: CASSPGGGLTDTQYF
d_call: -; clone_size: -; j_call: TRBJ2-1; v_call: TRBV2; cdr3_nt: TGTGCCAGCAGCGACTCGGGTCTCCCCAATGAGCAGTTCTTC; cdr3_aa: CASSDSGLPNEQFF
d_call: -; clone_size: -; j_call: TRBJ1-2; v_call: TRBV9; cdr3_nt: TGTGCCAGCAGCGTAGCTGACCAGGGTTACTATGGCTACACCTTC; cdr3_aa: CASSVADQGYYGYTF
d_call: -; clone_size: -; j_call: TRBJ2-6; v_call: TRBV27; cdr3_nt: TGTGCCAGCACGGGGCACTCTGGGGCCAACGTCCTGACTTTC; cdr3_aa: CASTGHSGANVLTF
d_call: TRBD1; clone_size: -; j_call: TRBJ1-4; v_call: TRBV29-1; cdr3_nt: TGCAGCGTGGCCGGGACAGGGAAAGAAAAACTGTTTTTT; cdr3_aa: CSVAGTGKEKLFF
d_call: -; clone_size: -; j_call: TRBJ2-7; v_call: TRBV7-2; cdr3_nt: TGTGCCAGCAGCCGTCTGGAGGGCTGTGGCTGTGAGCAGTACTTC; cdr3_aa: CASSRLEGCGCEQYF
d_call: -; clone_size: -; j_call: TRBJ1-1; v_call: TRBV6-6; cdr3_nt: TGTGCCAGCCAACAGGGATACACTGAAGCTTTCTTT; cdr3_aa: CASQQGYTEAFF
d_call: -; clone_size: -; j_call: TRBJ1-2; v_call: TRBV19; cdr3_nt: TGTGCCAGTACCGTCACTAGAGGCTGGACTTCGTTCGTGATGGGTGGCTACACCTTC; cdr3_aa: CASTVTRGWTSFVMGGYTF
d_call: -; clone_size: -; j_call: TRBJ2-7; v_call: TRBV19; cdr3_nt: TGTGCCAGTAGTCTAGGTACCTACTACGAGCAGTACTTC; cdr3_aa: CASSLGTYYEQYF
d_call: -; clone_size: -; j_call: TRBJ2-7; v_call: TRBV7-9; cdr3_nt: TGTGCCAGCAGCTTAGTTGCCTCCTACGAGCAGTACTTC; cdr3_aa: CASSLVASYEQYF
d_call: -; clone_size: -; j_call: TRBJ1-1; v_call: TRBV7-2; cdr3_nt: TGTGCCAGCAGCCGTACCATTATAGCCATCTCTCAAGCTTTCTTT; cdr3_aa: CASSRTIIAISQAFF
d_call: TRBD2; clone_size: -; j_call: TRBJ2-1; v_call: TRBV7-8; cdr3_nt: TGTGCCAGCAGCTTGCCAGCGGGGACGTACAATGAGCAGTTCTTC; cdr3_aa: CASSLPAGTYNEQFF
d_call: -; clone_size: -; j_call: TRBJ1-2; v_call: TRBV10-2; cdr3_nt: TGCGCCAGCAGTGAGGTGATTTACTATGGCTACACCTTC; cdr3_aa: CASSEVIYYGYTF
d_call: -; clone_size: -; j_call: TRBJ1-1; v_call: TRBV4-3; cdr3_nt: TGCGCCAGCAGCCAAGATAGGTGGGCAGGGCAAAGGAACACTGAAGCTTTCTTT; cdr3_aa: CASSQDRWAGQRNTEAFF
d_call: -; clone_size: -; j_call: TRBJ2-1; v_call: TRBV7-3; cdr3_nt: TGTGCCAGCAGCCCCAGCGTCGGGTCCTACAATGAGCAGTTCTTC; cdr3_aa: CASSPSVGSYNEQFF
d_call: -; clone_size: -; j_call: TRBJ2-2; v_call: TRBV6-6; cdr3_nt: TGTGCCAGCAGTTACGGGGGCACCGGGGAGCTGTTTTTT; cdr3_aa: CASSYGGTGELFF
d_call: -; clone_size: large; j_call: TRBJ2-7; v_call: TRBV7-6; cdr3_nt: TGTGCCAGCAGCCTTGGCTCGACCGGCTACGAGCAGTACTTC; cdr3_aa: CASSLGSTGYEQYF
d_call: -; clone_size: once; j_call: TRBJ1-1; v_call: TRBV5-6; cdr3_nt: TGTGCCAGCAGCTACGGGGTTTTGGCGGCGAACACTGAAGCTTTCTTT; cdr3_aa: CASSYGVLAANTEAFF
d_call: -; clone_size: -; j_call: TRBJ1-1; v_call: TRBV29-1; cdr3_nt: TGCAGCGTAGCTGGGGGGACCACTGAAGCTTTCTTT; cdr3_aa: CSVAGGTTEAFF
d_call: TRBD2; clone_size: -; j_call: TRBJ2-1; v_call: TRBV19; cdr3_nt: TGTGCCAGTAGCCTCGCCGGGACTAGCCCCTACAATGAGCAGTTCTTC; cdr3_aa: CASSLAGTSPYNEQFF
d_call: -; clone_size: -; j_call: TRBJ2-1; v_call: TRBV7-8; cdr3_nt: TGTGCCAGCAGCTCCCCACCGCGGGGAAGGGGTAATGAGCAGTTCTTC; cdr3_aa: CASSSPPRGRGNEQFF
d_call: -; clone_size: -; j_call: TRBJ2-2; v_call: TRBV28; cdr3_nt: TGTGCCAGCAGCACATACCGTCTAGAGTCCGCGAACACCGGGGAGCTGTTTTTT; cdr3_aa: CASSTYRLESANTGELFF
d_call: -; clone_size: few; j_call: TRBJ1-5; v_call: TRBV6-1; cdr3_nt: TGTGCCAGCAGTGAAAGGTTTGGCACAATGGGCAATCAGCCCCAGCATTTT; cdr3_aa: CASSERFGTMGNQPQHF